This T cell receptor beta chain is from a study of shared clonotypes between healthy human individuals. V was pared by 0 bases and J by 4 bases, with 5 bases of the junction left unmatched. The length of the CDR3 is 15 residues. Germline CDR1 reads SGHNT; CDR2 reads YYREEE (reference sequence). At a deep level, the assay was run. Sequencing of unsorted PBMC DNA was carried out using ten immunoSEQ deep assay plates. In the source study's methods: Filtering was not the same, since immunoSEQ gave junction-only sequences without quality scores. Only in-frame clones appear in the TCRdb table, and some are missing; sequencing was by immunoSEQ multiplex PCR. V, J and clone size were drawn from that table, and D and trimming were deduced from the DNA. The sample shows about 490,000 clones, approximately 81% of them seen only once. This clone was found once. Its antigen is still unknown. General observations from the study: The represented genetic and exposure-history diversity was limited by the small number of donors.

The material sequenced was PBMCs. The chain employs TRBV5-4 and TRBJ2-5, with 8 bases matching TRBD2. This receptor was taken from a woman aged 40 to 50 in good health. Some clones in this sample may be carry-over from other donors' samples. CDR3 in amino acids: CASSLEGGRPETQYF. The DNA of the CDR3 is TGTGCCAGCAGCTTGGAGGGCGGGAGGCCAGAGACCCAGTACTTC.